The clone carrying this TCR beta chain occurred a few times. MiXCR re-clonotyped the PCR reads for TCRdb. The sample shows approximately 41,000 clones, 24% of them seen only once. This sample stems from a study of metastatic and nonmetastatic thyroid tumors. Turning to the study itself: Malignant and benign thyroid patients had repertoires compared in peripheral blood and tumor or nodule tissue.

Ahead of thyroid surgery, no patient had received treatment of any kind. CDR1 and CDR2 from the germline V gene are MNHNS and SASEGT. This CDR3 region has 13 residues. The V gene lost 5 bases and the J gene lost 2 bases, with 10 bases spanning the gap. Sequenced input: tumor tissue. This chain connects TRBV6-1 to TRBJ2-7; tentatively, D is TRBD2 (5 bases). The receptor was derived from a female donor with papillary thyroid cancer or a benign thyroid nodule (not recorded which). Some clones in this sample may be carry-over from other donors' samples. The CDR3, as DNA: TGTGCCAGCAGTCCCGGGATTACCTACGAGCAGTACTTC. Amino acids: CASSPGITYEQYF.